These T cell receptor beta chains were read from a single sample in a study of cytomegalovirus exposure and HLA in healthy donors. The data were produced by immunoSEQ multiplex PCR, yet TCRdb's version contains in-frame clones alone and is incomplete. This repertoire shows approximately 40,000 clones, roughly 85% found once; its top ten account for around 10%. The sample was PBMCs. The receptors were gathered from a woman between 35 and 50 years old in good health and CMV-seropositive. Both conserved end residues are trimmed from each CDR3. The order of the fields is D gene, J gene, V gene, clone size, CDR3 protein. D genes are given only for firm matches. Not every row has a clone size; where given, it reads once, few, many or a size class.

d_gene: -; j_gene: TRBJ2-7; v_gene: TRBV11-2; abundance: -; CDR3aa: ASSPRGSYEQY
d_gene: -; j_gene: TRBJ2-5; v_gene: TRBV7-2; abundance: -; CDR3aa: ASSLGAGMEETQY
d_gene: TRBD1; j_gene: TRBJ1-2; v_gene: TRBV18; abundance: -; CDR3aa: ASSPGGADGYT
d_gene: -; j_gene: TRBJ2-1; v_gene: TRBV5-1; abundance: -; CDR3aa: ASSLDRGGEQF
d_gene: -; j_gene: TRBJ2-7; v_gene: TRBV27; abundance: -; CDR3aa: ASGLSTEEQY
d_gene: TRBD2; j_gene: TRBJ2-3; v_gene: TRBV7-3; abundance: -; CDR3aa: ASTGTTDTQY
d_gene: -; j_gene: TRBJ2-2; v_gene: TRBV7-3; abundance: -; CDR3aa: ASSPHSGNTGELF
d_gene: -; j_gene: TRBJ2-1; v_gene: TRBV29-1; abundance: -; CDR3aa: SVDPGYNEQF
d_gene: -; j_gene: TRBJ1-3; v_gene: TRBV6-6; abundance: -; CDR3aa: ASTYSGNTIY
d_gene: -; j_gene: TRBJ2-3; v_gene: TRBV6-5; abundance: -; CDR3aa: ASSSTQGTDTQY
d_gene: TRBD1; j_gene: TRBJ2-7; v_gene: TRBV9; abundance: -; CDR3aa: ASSVGGTGGYEQY
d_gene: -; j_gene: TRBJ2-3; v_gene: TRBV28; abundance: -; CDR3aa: ASSLHPGTDTQY
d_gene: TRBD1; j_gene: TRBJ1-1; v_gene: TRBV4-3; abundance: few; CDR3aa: ASSQDFRTGMNTEAF
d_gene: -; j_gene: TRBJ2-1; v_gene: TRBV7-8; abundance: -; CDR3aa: ASSLAGVGEQF
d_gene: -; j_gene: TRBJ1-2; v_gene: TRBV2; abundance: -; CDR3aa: ASSEVWGQSYGYT
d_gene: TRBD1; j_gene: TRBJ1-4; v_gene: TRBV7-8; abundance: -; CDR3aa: ASSSAGQGRGEKLF
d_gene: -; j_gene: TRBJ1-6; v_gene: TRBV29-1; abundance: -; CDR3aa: SVRTRNNSPLH
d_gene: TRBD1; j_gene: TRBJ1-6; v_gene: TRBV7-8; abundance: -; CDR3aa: ASSLAGTANSPLH
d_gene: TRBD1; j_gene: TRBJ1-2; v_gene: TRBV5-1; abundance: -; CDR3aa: ASSLPTRGPNYGYT
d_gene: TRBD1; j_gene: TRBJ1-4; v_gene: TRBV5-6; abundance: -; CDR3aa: ASSRPGQANEKLF
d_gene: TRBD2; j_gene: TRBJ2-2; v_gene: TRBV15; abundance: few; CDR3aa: ATSRISGGPGELF
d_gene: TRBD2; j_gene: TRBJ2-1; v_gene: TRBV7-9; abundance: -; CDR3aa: ASSDTSGSSYNEQF
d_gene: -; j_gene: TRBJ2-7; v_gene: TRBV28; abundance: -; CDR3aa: ASSLEEAGYISYEQY
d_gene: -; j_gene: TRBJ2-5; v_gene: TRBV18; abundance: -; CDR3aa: ASSDRQGGGETQY
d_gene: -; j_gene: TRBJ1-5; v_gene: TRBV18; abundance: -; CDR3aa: ASSPDGRGGYQPQH
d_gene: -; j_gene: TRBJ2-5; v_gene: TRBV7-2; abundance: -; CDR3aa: ASSYQGGQETQY
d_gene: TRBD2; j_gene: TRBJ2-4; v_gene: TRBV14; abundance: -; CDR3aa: ASSQGLGGTYSLKNIQY
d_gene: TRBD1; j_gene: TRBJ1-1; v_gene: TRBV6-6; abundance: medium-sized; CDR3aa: ASAPTGGNTEAF
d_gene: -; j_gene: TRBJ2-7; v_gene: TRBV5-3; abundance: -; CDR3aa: ARRTERGSSYEQY
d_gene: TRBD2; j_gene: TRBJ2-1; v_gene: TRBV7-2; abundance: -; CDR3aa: ASSLVRGGPWF
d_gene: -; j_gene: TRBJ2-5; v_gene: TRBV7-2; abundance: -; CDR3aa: ASSLDRQETQY
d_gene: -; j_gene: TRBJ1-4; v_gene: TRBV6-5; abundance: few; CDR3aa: AIRRTEKLF
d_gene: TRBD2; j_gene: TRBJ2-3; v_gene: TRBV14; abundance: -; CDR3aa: ASSLTSGAGDTQY
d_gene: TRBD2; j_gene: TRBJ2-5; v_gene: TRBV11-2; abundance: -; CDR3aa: ASSGLAGGPVETQY
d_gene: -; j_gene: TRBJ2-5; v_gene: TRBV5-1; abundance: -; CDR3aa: ASSGTGRETQY
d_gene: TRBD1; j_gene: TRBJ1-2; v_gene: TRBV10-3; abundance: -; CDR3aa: AISDQDRGAYGYT
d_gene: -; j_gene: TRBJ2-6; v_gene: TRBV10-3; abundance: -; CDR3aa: AIKPGLSGANVLT
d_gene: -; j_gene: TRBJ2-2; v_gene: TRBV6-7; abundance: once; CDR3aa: ASRDRGATGELF
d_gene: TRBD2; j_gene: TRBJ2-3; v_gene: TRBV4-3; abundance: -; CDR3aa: ASSQSGGLTTQY
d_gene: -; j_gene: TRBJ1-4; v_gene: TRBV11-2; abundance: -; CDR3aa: ASSYRLSTNEKLF
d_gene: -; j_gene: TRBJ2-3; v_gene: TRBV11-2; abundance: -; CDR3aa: ASSPGVGDTQY
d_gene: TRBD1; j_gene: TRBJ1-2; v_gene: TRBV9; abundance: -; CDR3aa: ASSVVPQGAPYGYT
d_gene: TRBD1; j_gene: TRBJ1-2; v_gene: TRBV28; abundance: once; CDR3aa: ASSSGQAYGYT
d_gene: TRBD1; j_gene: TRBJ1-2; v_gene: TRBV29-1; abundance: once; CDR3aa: SVAGGYGYT
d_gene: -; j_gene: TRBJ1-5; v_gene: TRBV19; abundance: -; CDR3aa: ASSSGSGQPQH
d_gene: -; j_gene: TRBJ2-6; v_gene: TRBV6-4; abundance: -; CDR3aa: ASSRDTTSGANVLT
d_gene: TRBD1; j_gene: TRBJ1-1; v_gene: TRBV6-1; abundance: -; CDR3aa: ASSEQQGATEAF
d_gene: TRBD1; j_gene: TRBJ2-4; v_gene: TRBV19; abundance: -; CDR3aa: ASSTGTGTGMSAKNIQY